The 9 T cell receptor beta chains listed next were all sequenced from one sample in a study of OX40 agonist ivuxolimab in advanced cancers. TCRdb keeps only in-frame clones here, not all; method: immunoSEQ multiplex PCR. The sample lists about 93,000 clones; 85% to 90% were seen once. Sequencing used CD4+ or CD8+ T cells sorted from blood, obtained in a trial of the OX40 agonist ivuxolimab. These receptors came from an adult with an advanced solid tumor such as melanoma, head and neck, liver or kidney cancer.

In this sample, this clone turned up a few times. This chain's CDR3 is CASSSYLTGGNSGNTIYF. In DNA form, the CDR3 reads TGCGCCAGCAGCTCCTATTTAACAGGGGGCAACTCTGGAAACACCATATATTTT. The chain is built from TRBV5-1 and TRBJ1-3; TRBD1 agrees at 9 bases. The CDR3 totals 18 residues. J was trimmed by 0 bases and V by 3 bases; bases with no gene match: 10. Germline lookup yields CDR1 SGHRS and CDR2 YFSETQ.

V is TRBV19 and J is TRBJ2-1; D may be TRBD1 or TRBD2 (5 bases each). CDR3 size: 18 residues. Germline V gives CDR1 LNHDA, CDR2 SQIVND (reference sequence). Trimming cost V 1 base and J 0 bases, with 16 bases left between them. Written as DNA, the CDR3 is TGTGCCAGTAGTATAGGCGCCGGGGACCTCAACTCCTACAATGAGCAGTTCTTC. It yields the protein CASSIGAGDLNSYNEQFF.

The chain uses TRBV6-1 and TRBJ2-5; maybe TRBD2 (6 bases). Germline V CDR1 and CDR2: MNHNS, SASEGT. CDR3 length equals 14 residues. The V end lost 6 bases, the J end lost 4 bases, and 15 bases lay between the germline ends. The CDR3 here is CASRVMGAGETQYF. CDR3 bases: TGTGCCAGCAGGGTCATGGGAGCGGGAGAGACCCAGTACTTC.

This clone was seen just once. The V call is TRBV9, the J call TRBJ1-6; D uncertain. Germline loops: CDR1 SGDLS, CDR2 YYNGEE. The V end lost 5 bases, the J end lost 7 bases, and 7 bases lay between the germline ends. The CDR3 sequence is 12 residues long. The CDR3 nucleotides are TGTGCCAGCAGTACAGAGAATTCACCCCTCCACTTT. This codes for CASSTENSPLHF.

With respect to this clone: The same CDR3 is also encoded by other DNA sequences in this sample. The chain recombines TRBV30 with TRBJ1-2, with D perhaps matching TRBD1 (5 bases). V was cut by 3 bases and J by 11 bases, with 10 bases left in between. Germline-derived CDR1 and CDR2 are GTSNPN and SVGIG (reference sequence). The CDR3 extends over 10 amino acids. CDR3 loop: CAWRRGGYTF. CDR3 in DNA: TGTGCCTGGAGGAGGGGTGGTTACACCTTC.

The V call is TRBV6-5, the J call TRBJ2-5; the D gene could be TRBD1 or TRBD2 (5 bases each). Trimming pared 0 bases from V and 5 bases from J, leaving 13 bases between. The CDR3 loop spans 15 amino acids. CDR1 MNHEY and CDR2 SVGAGI come from the germline V gene. This CDR3 is CASSYSSGPEETQYF. CDR3 sequence (DNA): TGTGCCAGCAGTTACTCTTCGGGGCCCGAGGAGACCCAGTACTTC.

J is TRBJ2-5 and V is TRBV2, with TRBD1 matching 8 bases. The CDR3 contains 14 residues. Per germline, CDR1 SNHLY and CDR2 FYNNEI. J was trimmed by 4 bases and V by 10 bases; bases with no gene match: 11. Here the CDR3 DNA reads TGTGCCACCATCGCCCTGCAGGGGGCAGAGACCCAGTACTTC. Protein: CATIALQGAETQYF.

The rearrangement joins TRBV2 to TRBJ2-3; a weak D match, TRBD1 (5 bases). This CDR3 comprises 14 residues. Trimming took 6 bases from V and 0 from J, leaving 10 bases between them. Germline V gene data show CDR1 as SNHLY and CDR2 as FYNNEI. The CDR3 coding sequence is TGTGCCAGCAGGGTGACAGTGAGCACAGATACGCAGTATTTT. Residues: CASRVTVSTDTQYF.

The rearrangement joins TRBV5-1 to TRBJ2-1, with 11 nucleotides matching TRBD2. There are 15 residues in the CDR3. Germline CDR1 SGHRS, CDR2 YFSETQ. After removal of 4 bases from V and 5 bases from J, the junction contained 5 bases not matched to a gene. CDR3 nucleotides: TGCGCCAGCAGCCCTGGACTAGCGGGCCACAATGAGCAGTTCTTC. It is translated as CASSPGLAGHNEQFF.